These 14 T cell receptor beta chains share one sample of origin, sequenced in a study of shared clonotypes between healthy human individuals. In the naive CD8 group, cells lacked CD45RO and were positively selected for CCR7, so terminally differentiated effector memory CD45RA+ cells were left out. Clones were sequenced by immunoSEQ multiplex PCR, and TCRdb holds only the in-frame ones, with some missing. Among about 590,000 clones listed, 95% were seen once. The sequencing input was naive CD8+ T cells sorted from blood. The origin of the receptors is a woman aged 30 to 39 in good health.

The rearrangement joins TRBV28 to TRBJ2-6; D unclear. The CDR3 loop spans 14 amino acids. The V gene's germline CDR1 is MDHEN and CDR2 SYDVKM. Trimming shortened V by 3 bases and J by 3 bases, and 6 bases separated the two germline ends. The CDR3 nucleotides read TGTGCCAGCAGTTTCGATCTTGGGGCCAACGTCCTGACTTTC. It is translated as CASSFDLGANVLTF.

The genes are TRBV13 and TRBJ1-2, with TRBD1 as a possible D gene (6 bases). CDR1 PRHDT and CDR2 FYEKMQ come from the germline V gene (reference sequence). This CDR3 is 16 amino acids long. The V and J ends lost 4 bases and 2 bases respectively, with 17 bases between them. CDR3 loop: CASSSDRRHLNYGYTF. The CDR3 bases are TGTGCCAGCAGCTCAGACAGGAGACACTTAAACTATGGCTACACCTTC.

This clone was recorded once. The chain employs TRBV28 and TRBJ2-4, with 9 nucleotides matching TRBD1. Germline V lookup: CDR1 MDHEN, CDR2 SYDVKM. The CDR3 runs to 17 residues. V lost 5 bases, J lost 0 bases, and 8 bases stayed unmatched. The CDR3 region has the DNA TGTGCCAGCAGTCCCGGACAGGGGCGGTTAGCCAAAAACATTCAGTACTTC. Its translation: CASSPGQGRLAKNIQYF.

The chain couples TRBV12-1 to TRBJ2-1; the D call of TRBD2 is as the table states it, not checked on the DNA. TRBV12-1 is a pseudogene segment. There are 19 residues in the CDR3. For the CDR3, the DNA is TGTGCCAGCAGCCCAAGCAATCGCGGGGCGGGACCCTCCTACAATGAGCGGTTCTTC. Protein product: CASSPSNRGAGPSYNERFF.

The chain couples TRBV19 to TRBJ2-3; 7 bases match TRBD1. There are 14 residues in the CDR3. Germline CDR1 and CDR2: LNHDA and SQIVND (reference sequence). Trimming cost V 4 bases and J 4 bases; bases outside gene matches: 5. The CDR3 DNA follows: TGTGCCAGTAGTAACCCGGACAGGCCAGATACGCAGTATTTT. As protein: CASSNPDRPDTQYF.

This chain connects TRBV27 to TRBJ2-5; 8 nucleotides align to TRBD2. The end of the DNA is better explained by TRBJ2-7, so the J call may be wrong. Germline CDR1 MNHEY, CDR2 SMNVEV (reference sequence). The CDR3 has 14 amino acids. CDR3 bases: TGTGCCAGCAGTCCCATAGCGGGGTCCTACGAGCAGTACTTC. This translates into CASSPIAGSYEQYF.

The J gene is TRBJ2-3, the V gene TRBV28; D is uncertain. Germline lookup yields CDR1 MDHEN and CDR2 SYDVKM. This CDR3 is built from 15 residues. V was cut by 3 bases and J by 0 bases, with 10 bases left in between. The CDR3: CASSLNRPSTDTQYF. CDR3 nucleotides: TGTGCCAGCAGTTTGAATCGTCCTAGCACAGATACGCAGTATTTT.

The chain combines TRBV5-4 with TRBJ2-7; 7 bases map to TRBD2. V dropped 3 bases and J dropped 5; count of bases not matched to a gene: 5. This CDR3 spans 13 amino acids. The germline V gene encodes CDR1 SGHNT and CDR2 YYREEE (reference sequence). Here the CDR3 DNA reads TGTGCCAGCAGCTCGCCCGCGGGGGACGAGCAGTACTTC. It translates to CASSSPAGDEQYF.

This clone was counted a single time. This rearrangement joins TRBV28 to TRBJ1-2; D call uncertain. Germline V CDR1 and CDR2: MDHEN, SYDVKM. With 4 bases removed from V and 8 bases from J, the gap between germline ends came to 20 bases. The CDR3 spans 15 residues. CDR3 loop: CASSSPRWEVGGYTF. The CDR3 nucleotides read TGTGCCAGCAGTTCCCCACGTTGGGAGGTGGGAGGCTACACCTTC.

This chain uses TRBV28 with TRBJ2-2; 9 bases match TRBD2. This CDR3 comprises 18 residues. CDR1 and CDR2 from the germline V gene are MDHEN and SYDVKM. The V gene end was trimmed by 3 bases and the J gene end by 3 bases; junction bases not matched to a gene: 11. The CDR3 sequence: CASSFLLSGTSHTGELFF. As DNA, the CDR3 is TGTGCCAGCAGTTTCTTGTTGTCCGGGACTAGCCACACCGGGGAGCTGTTTTTT.

The V gene is TRBV9, the J gene TRBJ1-2; D is undetermined. Trimming removed 3 bases from V and 6 bases from J, with 9 bases in between. This CDR3 is 12 amino acids long. Looked up from germline, CDR1 is SGDLS and CDR2 is YYNGEE. CDR3: CASSGLNDGYTF. The DNA of the CDR3 is TGTGCCAGCAGCGGGTTAAATGATGGCTACACCTTC.

The V gene is TRBV27, the J gene TRBJ1-1; 7 positions match TRBD1. Germline V gives CDR1 MNHEY, CDR2 SMNVEV (reference sequence). The CDR3 runs to 15 residues. After removal of 5 bases from V and 1 base from J, the junction contained 7 bases not matched to a gene. CDR3 nucleotide sequence: TGTGCCAGCAGTGCGCTGACAGGGCCGAACACTGAAGCTTTCTTT. This sequence encodes CASSALTGPNTEAFF.

The V and J genes are TRBV5-1 and TRBJ2-7; a weak D match, TRBD1 (6 bases). The germline V and J ends were trimmed by 4 bases and 5 bases, with 13 bases remaining between them. Germline CDR1 reads SGHRS; CDR2 reads YFSETQ. The CDR3 contains 13 residues. The CDR3 bases are TGCGCCAGCAGCGGGGACATCGAGAACGAGCAGTACTTC. Its translation: CASSGDIENEQYF.

V is TRBV7-2 and J is TRBJ2-3, with D possibly matching TRBD2 (5 bases). This CDR3 has 17 residues. The ends were cut back, 1 base at V and 6 bases at J, with 20 bases in the middle. Germline V lookup: CDR1 SGHTA, CDR2 FQGNSA. CDR3 DNA: TGTGCCAGCAGCTTAGGGATACCGGGAAGCCCCACGGATACGCAGTATTTT. Translation gives CASSLGIPGSPTDTQYF.